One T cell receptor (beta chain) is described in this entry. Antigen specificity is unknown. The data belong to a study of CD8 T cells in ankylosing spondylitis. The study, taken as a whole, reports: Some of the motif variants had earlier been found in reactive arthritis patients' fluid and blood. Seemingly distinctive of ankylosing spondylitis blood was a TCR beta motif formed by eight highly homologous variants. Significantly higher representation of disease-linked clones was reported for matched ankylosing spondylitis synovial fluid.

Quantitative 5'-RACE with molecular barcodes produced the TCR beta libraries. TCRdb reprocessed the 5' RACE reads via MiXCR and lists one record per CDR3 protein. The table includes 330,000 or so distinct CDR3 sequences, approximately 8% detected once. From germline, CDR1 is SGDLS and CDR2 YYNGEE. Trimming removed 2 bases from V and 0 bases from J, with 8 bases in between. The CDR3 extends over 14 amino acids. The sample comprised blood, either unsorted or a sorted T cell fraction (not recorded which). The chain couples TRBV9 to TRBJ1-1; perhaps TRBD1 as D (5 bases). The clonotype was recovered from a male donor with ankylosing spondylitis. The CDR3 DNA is TGTGCCAGCAGCGTGGGACTCTTGAACACTGAAGCTTTCTTT. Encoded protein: CASSVGLLNTEAFF.